These T cell receptor beta chains were read from a single sample in a study of blood T cell repertoires in COVID-19. Clones were read by immunoSEQ multiplex PCR, and TCRdb kept only the in-frame ones, dropping some. There are a few hundred thousand clones in the sample; around 82% occur only once, and under 4.5% lies in the top ten. Sequenced material: PBMCs or T cells enriched from blood (not recorded which). These receptors came from a man aged 25 to 40 with acute COVID-19. Each CDR3 is given with its conserved first and last residue. The D gene is left open where the match is weak. A clone size is listed for some rows: how often the clone was seen (once, few, many), or a class if it is expanded.

.	TRBV5-1	TRBJ2-7	.	CASSLGSLAREQYF	TGCGCCAGCAGCCTTGGGAGCCTCGCGAGGGAGCAGTACTTC
TRBD1	TRBV27	TRBJ2-5	.	CASSLKTGGQETQYF	TGTGCCAGCAGTTTAAAGACAGGGGGTCAAGAGACCCAGTACTTC
.	TRBV9	TRBJ1-1	.	CASSVGGQQNTEAFF	TGTGCCAGCAGCGTAGGGGGCCAACAGAACACTGAAGCTTTCTTT
.	TRBV9	TRBJ1-6	.	CASSDRQVGNSPLHF	TGTGCCAGCAGCGACAGACAGGTGGGGAATTCACCCCTCCACTTT
.	TRBV10-1	TRBJ1-5	.	CASSESPLFQGGNSNQPQHF	TGCGCCAGCAGTGAGTCCCCCCTTTTCCAGGGTGGGAATAGCAATCAGCCCCAGCATTTT
.	TRBV19	TRBJ2-5	.	CASSKSNRIPQETQYF	TGTGCCAGTAGTAAATCCAACAGGATACCCCAAGAGACCCAGTACTTC
TRBD1	TRBV5-1	TRBJ1-3	.	CASSPGQSISGNTIYF	TGCGCCAGCAGCCCGGGACAGAGCATCTCTGGAAACACCATATATTTT
TRBD1	TRBV6-5	TRBJ2-7	.	CASRTGLPYEQYF	TGTGCCAGCAGGACAGGGCTTCCCTACGAGCAGTACTTC
.	TRBV9	TRBJ2-3	.	CASSVSGGITDTQYF	TGTGCCAGCAGCGTATCAGGGGGGATCACAGATACGCAGTATTTT
.	TRBV3-1/TRBV3-2	TRBJ1-5	.	CASKGPGEQPQHF	TGTGCCAGCAAAGGCCCAGGGGAACAGCCCCAGCATTTT
.	TRBV21-1	TRBJ2-7	.	CASSNRDRIHEQYF	TGTGCCAGCAGCAACCGGGACAGAATCCACGAGCAGTACTTC
.	TRBV9	TRBJ1-2	.	CASSNGGVYGYTF	TGTGCCAGCAGCAATGGGGGGGTCTATGGCTACACCTTC
TRBD1	TRBV7-9	TRBJ2-1	.	CASSLGQGVNEQFF	TGTGCCAGCAGCCTGGGACAGGGGGTCAATGAGCAGTTCTTC
TRBD2	TRBV10-2	TRBJ2-5	.	CASSGTGTSGEETQYF	TGCGCCAGCAGTGGGACCGGGACTAGCGGCGAAGAGACCCAGTACTTC
.	TRBV7-9	TRBJ1-4	.	CASTMDLTGEKLFF	TGTGCCAGCACCATGGACCTGACGGGGGAAAAACTGTTTTTT
.	TRBV9	TRBJ1-2	.	CASSLEDTSNYGYTF	TGTGCCAGCAGCTTAGAGGACACCTCTAACTATGGCTACACCTTC
.	TRBV7-2	TRBJ2-7	medium-sized	CASSSTGNYEQYF	TGTGCCAGCAGCTCCACAGGGAACTACGAGCAGTACTTC
.	TRBV5-6	TRBJ1-6	.	CASSPTRGGRVHF	TGTGCCAGCAGCCCCACCCGGGGTGGGAGGGTCCACTTT
.	TRBV5-1	TRBJ1-1	.	CASSSDPGSTEAFF	TGCGCCAGCAGCTCGGATCCGGGGTCGACTGAAGCTTTCTTT
.	TRBV5-6	TRBJ2-7	once	CASSSILAGEQYF	TGTGCCAGCAGCTCGATACTAGCTGGCGAGCAGTACTTC
.	TRBV27	TRBJ2-6	.	CASRSGANVLTF	TGTGCCAGCCGCTCTGGGGCCAACGTCCTGACTTTC